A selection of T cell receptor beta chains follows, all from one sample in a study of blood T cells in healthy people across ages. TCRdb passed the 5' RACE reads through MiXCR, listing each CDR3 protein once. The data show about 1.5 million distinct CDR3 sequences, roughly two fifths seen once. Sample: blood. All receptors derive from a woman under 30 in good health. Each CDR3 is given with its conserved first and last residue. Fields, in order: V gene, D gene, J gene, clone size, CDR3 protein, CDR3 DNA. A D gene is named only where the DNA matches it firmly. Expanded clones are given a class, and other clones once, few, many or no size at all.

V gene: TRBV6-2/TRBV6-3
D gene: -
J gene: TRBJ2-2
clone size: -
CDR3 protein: CASSWTLHTGELFF
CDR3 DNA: TGTGCCAGCAGTTGGACCCTACACACCGGGGAGCTGTTTTTT

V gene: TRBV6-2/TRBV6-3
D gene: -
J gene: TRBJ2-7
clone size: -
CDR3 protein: CASSYPPRGGRNEQYF
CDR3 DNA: TGTGCCAGCAGTTACCCGCCCAGGGGTGGTCGCAACGAGCAGTACTTC

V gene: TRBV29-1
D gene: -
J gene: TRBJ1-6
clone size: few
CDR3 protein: CSVAEGGYNSPLHF
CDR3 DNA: TGCAGCGTTGCCGAGGGGGGTTATAATTCACCCCTCCACTTT

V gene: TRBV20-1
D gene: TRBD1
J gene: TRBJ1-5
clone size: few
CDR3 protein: CSARRDRGSNQPQHF
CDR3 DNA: TGCAGTGCTAGAAGGGACAGGGGCAGCAATCAGCCCCAGCATTTT

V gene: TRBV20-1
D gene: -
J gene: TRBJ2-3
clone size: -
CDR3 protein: CSGRGGPSTDTQYF
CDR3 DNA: TGCAGTGGTAGGGGAGGCCCTAGCACAGATACGCAGTATTTT

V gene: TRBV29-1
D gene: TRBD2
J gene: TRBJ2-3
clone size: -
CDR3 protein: CSGLAGYTDTQYF
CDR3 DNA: TGCAGCGGACTAGCGGGGTACACAGATACGCAGTATTTT

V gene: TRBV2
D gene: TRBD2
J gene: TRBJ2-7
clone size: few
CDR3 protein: CASSEASLAGEAYEQYF
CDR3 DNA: TGTGCCAGCAGTGAAGCCTCCTTAGCGGGAGAAGCCTACGAGCAGTACTTC

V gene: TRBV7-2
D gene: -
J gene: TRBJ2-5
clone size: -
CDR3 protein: CASSSPRGLGETQYF
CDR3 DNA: TGTGCCAGCAGCTCCCCCCGTGGCCTGGGAGAGACCCAGTACTTC

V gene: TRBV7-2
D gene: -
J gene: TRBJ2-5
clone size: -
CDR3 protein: CASSSSLLTGETQYF
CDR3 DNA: TGTGCCAGCAGCTCGTCTCTACTAACGGGAGAGACCCAGTACTTC

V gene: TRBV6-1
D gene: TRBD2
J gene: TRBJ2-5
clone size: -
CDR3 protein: CASNHVRGKEETQYF
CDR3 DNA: TGTGCCAGCAACCACGTGCGGGGGAAGGAAGAGACCCAGTACTTC

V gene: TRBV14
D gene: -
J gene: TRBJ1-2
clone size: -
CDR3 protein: CASSNKNYGYTF
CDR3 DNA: TGTGCCAGCAGCAACAAGAACTATGGCTACACCTTC

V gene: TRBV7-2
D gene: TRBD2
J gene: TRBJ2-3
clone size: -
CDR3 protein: CASLQSGGGTDTQYF
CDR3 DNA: TGTGCCAGCTTACAAAGCGGGGGGGGCACAGATACGCAGTATTTT

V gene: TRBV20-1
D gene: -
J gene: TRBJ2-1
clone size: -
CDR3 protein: CSVSGRGYEQFF
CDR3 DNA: TGCAGTGTTAGCGGCAGGGGTTATGAGCAGTTCTTC

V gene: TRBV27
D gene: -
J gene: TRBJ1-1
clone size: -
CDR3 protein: CASGRLGNTEAFF
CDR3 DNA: TGTGCCAGCGGGCGTTTAGGGAACACTGAAGCTTTCTTT

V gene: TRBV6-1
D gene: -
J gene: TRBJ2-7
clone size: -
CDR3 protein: CASILAGNGVSYEQYF
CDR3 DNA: TGTGCCAGCATCCTCGCAGGGAACGGGGTGTCCTACGAGCAGTACTTC

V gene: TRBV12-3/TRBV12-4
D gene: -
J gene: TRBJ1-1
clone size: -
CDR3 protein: CASTLGRNTEAFF
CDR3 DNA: TGTGCCAGCACTCTAGGACGTAACACTGAAGCTTTCTTT

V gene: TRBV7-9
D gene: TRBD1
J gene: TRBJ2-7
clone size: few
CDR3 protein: CAGSSDRGLLGGNEQYF
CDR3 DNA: TGTGCCGGCAGCTCGGACAGGGGCCTTTTGGGCGGAAACGAGCAGTACTTC

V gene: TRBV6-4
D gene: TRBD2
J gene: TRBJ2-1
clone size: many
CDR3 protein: CASSPGLEGHSEQFF
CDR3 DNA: TGTGCCAGCAGCCCGGGACTAGAGGGCCACAGTGAGCAGTTCTTC

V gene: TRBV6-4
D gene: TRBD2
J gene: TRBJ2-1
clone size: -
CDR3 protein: CASSGTSGENEQFF
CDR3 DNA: TGTGCCAGCAGCGGGACTAGCGGTGAGAATGAGCAGTTCTTC

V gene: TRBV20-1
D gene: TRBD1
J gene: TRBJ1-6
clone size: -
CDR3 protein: CSARSDRLNSPLHF
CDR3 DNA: TGCAGTGCTAGGTCGGACAGGTTAAATTCACCCCTCCACTTT

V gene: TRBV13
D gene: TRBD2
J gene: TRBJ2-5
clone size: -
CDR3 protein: CASSLSLAGAQETQYF
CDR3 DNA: TGTGCCAGCAGCTTATCGCTAGCGGGGGCACAAGAGACCCAGTACTTC

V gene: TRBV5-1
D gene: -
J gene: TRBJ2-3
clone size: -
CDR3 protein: CASSLVESSSTDTQYF
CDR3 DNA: TGCGCCAGCAGCTTGGTGGAGAGCTCTAGCACAGATACGCAGTATTTT

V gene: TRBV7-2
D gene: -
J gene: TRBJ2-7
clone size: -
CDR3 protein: CASSLGSSGFSYEQYF
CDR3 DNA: TGTGCCAGCAGCTTAGGATCCAGCGGGTTCTCCTACGAGCAGTACTTC

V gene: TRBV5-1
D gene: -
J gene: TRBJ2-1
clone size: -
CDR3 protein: CASSPSTAVYNEQFF
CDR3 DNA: TGCGCCAGCAGCCCGTCGACAGCAGTATACAATGAGCAGTTCTTC

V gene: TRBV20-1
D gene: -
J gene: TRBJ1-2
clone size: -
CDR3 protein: CSARESPGNYGYTF
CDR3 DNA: TGCAGTGCTAGAGAGAGCCCAGGGAATTATGGCTACACCTTC

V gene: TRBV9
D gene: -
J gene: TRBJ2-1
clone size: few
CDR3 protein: CASSVGGQASYNEQFF
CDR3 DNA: TGTGCCAGCAGCGTAGGGGGGCAAGCCTCCTACAATGAGCAGTTCTTC

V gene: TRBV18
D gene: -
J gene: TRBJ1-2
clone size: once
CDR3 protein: CASSPSGRSTPSYTF
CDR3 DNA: TGTGCCAGCTCACCATCGGGACGGAGCACTCCTAGCTACACCTTC

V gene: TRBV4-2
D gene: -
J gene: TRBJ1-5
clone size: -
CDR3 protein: CASSQDGGESRPQHF
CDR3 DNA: TGTGCCAGCAGCCAAGATGGTGGCGAATCCAGGCCCCAGCATTTT

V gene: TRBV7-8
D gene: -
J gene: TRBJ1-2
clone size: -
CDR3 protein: CASSLGEGLYGYTF
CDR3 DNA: TGTGCCAGCAGCTTAGGTGAAGGGCTCTATGGCTACACCTTC

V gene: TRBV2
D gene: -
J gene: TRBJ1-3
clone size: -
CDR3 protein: CASSVVFLGNTIYF
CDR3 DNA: TGTGCCAGCAGTGTAGTGTTCCTCGGAAACACCATATATTTT

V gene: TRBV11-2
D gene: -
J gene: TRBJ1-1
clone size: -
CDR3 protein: CASSLVGMGTEAFF
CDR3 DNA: TGTGCCAGCAGCTTAGTAGGGATGGGCACTGAAGCTTTCTTT

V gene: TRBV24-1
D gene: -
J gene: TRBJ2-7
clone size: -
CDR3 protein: CATSDPGVAYEQYF
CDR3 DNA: TGTGCCACCAGTGACCCGGGGGTGGCCTACGAGCAGTACTTC

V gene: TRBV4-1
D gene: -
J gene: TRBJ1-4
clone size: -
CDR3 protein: CASRTSPGQKIEKLFF
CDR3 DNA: TGCGCCAGCAGGACCTCCCCTGGACAGAAAATTGAAAAACTGTTTTTT

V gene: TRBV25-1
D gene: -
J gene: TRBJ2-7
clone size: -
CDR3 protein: CASSESSGYWYF
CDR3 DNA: TGTGCCAGCAGTGAAAGTTCAGGGTATTGGTACTTC